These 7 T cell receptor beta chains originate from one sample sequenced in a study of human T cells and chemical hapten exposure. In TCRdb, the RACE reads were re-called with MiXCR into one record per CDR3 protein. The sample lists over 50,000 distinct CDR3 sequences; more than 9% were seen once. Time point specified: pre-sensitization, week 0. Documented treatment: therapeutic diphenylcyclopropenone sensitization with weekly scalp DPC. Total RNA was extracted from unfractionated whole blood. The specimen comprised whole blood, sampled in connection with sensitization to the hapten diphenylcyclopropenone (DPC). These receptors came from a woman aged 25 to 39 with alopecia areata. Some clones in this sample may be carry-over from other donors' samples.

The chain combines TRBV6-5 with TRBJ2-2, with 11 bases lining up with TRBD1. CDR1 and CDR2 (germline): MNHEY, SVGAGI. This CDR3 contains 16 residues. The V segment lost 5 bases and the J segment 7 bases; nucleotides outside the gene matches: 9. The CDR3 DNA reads TGTGCCAGCAGTCCCCGGACAGGGGGCAAGGGCGGGGAGCTGTTTTTT. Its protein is CASSPRTGGKGGELFF.

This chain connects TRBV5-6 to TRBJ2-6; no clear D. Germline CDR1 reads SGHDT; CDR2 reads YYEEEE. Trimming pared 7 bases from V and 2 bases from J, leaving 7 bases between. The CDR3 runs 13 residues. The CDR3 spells CASRLTGANVLTF. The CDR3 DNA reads TGTGCCAGCCGTCTCACTGGGGCCAACGTCCTGACTTTC.

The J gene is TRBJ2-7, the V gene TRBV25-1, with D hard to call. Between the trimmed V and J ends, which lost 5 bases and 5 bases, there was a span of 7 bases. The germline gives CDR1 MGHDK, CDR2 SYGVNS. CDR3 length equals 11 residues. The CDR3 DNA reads TGTGCCAGCAGTTTCTCTCACGAGCAGTACTTC. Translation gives CASSFSHEQYF.

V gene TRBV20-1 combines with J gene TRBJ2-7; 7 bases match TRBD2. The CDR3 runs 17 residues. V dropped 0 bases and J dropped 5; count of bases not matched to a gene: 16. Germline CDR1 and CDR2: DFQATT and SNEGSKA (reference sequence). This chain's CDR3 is CSARDPNAGGGLHEQYF. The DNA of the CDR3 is TGCAGTGCTAGAGATCCCAACGCGGGCGGGGGTCTCCACGAGCAGTACTTC.

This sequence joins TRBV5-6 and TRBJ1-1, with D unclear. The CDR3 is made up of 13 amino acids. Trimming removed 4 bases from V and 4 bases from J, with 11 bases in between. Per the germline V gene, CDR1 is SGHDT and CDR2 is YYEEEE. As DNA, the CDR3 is TGTGCCAGCAGCCTAAGGATGGGCACTGAAGCTTTCTTT. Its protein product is CASSLRMGTEAFF.

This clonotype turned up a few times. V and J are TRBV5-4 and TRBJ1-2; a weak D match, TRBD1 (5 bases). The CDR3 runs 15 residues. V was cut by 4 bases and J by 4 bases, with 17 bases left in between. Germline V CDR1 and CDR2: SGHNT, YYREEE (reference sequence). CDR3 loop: CASSMGPPGGYGYTF. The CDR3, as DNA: TGTGCCAGCAGCATGGGACCGCCTGGGGGCTATGGCTACACCTTC.

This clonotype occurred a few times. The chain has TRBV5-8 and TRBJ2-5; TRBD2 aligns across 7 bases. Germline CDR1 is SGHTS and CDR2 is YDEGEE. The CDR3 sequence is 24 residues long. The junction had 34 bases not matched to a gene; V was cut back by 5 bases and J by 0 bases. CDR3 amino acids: CASRVEVYVVAPSGKVPYQETQYF. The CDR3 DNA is TGTGCCAGCAGAGTAGAAGTTTATGTCGTCGCCCCTAGCGGTAAAGTCCCGTACCAAGAGACCCAGTACTTC.